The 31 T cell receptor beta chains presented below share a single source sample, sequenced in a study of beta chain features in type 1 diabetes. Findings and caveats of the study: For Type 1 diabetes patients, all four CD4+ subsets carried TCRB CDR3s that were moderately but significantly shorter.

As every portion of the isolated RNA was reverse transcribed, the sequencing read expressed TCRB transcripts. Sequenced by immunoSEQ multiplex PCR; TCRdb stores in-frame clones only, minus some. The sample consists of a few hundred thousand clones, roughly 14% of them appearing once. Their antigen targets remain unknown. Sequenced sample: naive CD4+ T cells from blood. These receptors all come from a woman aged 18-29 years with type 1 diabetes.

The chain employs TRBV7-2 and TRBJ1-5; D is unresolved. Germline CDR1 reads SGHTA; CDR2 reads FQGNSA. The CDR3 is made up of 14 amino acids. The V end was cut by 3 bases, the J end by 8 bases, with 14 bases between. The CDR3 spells CASSFNGNQEPQHF. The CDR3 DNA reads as TGTGCCAGCAGCTTCAACGGTAACCAGGAGCCCCAGCATTTT.

In DNA form, the CDR3 reads TGTGCCACCCGACAGGGAACTAGCTCTGGGGCCAACGTCCTGACTTTC. Protein sequence: CATRQGTSSGANVLTF. The chain employs TRBV2 and TRBJ2-6; TRBD1 matches 7 bases. The J segment lost 0 bases and the V segment lost 10 bases, leaving 9 bases of the junction unmatched. The CDR3 has 16 amino acids. Germline V gene sequence: CDR1 SNHLY, CDR2 FYNNEI.

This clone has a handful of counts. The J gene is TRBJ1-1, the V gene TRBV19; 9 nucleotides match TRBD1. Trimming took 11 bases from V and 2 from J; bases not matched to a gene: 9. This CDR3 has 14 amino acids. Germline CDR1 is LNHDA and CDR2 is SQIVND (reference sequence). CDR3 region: CASRQGDRNTEAFF. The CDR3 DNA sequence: TGTGCCTCCCGACAGGGGGATAGAAACACTGAAGCTTTCTTT.

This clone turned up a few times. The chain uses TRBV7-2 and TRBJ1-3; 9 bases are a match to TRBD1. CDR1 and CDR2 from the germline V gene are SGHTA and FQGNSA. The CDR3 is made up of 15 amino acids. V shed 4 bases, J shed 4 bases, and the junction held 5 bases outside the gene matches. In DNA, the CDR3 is TGTGCCAGCAGCTCGACCGGGACAGGGGGAAACACCATATATTTT. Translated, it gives CASSSTGTGGNTIYF.

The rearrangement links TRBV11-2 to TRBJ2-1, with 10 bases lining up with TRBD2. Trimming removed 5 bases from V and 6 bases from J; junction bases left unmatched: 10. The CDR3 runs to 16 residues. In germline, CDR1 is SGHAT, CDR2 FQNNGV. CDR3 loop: CASSRLSGRAPNEQFF. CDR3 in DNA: TGTGCCAGCAGCAGACTAAGCGGGAGGGCCCCCAATGAGCAGTTCTTC.

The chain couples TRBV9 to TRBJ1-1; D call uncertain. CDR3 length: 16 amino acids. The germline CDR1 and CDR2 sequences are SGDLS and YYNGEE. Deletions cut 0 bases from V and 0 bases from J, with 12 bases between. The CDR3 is CASSVEVMGVNTEAFF. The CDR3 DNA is TGTGCCAGCAGCGTAGAGGTGATGGGAGTGAACACTGAAGCTTTCTTT.

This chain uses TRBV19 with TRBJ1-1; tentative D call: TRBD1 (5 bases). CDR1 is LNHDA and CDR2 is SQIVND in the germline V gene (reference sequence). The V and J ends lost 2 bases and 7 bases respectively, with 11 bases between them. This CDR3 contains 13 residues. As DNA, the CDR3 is TGTGCCAGTAGTATAAAAGGGAGGGGTGAAGCTTTCTTT. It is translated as CASSIKGRGEAFF.

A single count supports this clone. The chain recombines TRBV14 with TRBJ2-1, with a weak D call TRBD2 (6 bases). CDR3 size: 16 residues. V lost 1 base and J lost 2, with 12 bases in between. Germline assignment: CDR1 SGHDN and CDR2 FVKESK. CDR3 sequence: CASSQVGGSTYNEQFF. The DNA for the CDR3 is TGTGCCAGCAGCCAAGTGGGGGGTTCGACCTACAATGAGCAGTTCTTC.

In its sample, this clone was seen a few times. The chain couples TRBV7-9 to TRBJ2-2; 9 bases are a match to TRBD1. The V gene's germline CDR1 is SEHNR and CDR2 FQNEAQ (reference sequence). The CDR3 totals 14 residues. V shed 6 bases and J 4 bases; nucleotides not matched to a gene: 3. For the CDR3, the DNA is TGTGCCAGCAGGGGGGACAGGGCCACCGGGGAGCTGTTTTTT. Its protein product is CASRGDRATGELFF.

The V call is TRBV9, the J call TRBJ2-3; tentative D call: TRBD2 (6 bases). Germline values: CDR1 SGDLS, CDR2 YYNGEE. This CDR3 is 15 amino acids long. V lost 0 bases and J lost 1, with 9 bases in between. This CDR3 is CASSVDERGTDTQYF. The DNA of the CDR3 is TGTGCCAGCAGCGTAGATGAGCGGGGCACAGATACGCAGTATTTT.

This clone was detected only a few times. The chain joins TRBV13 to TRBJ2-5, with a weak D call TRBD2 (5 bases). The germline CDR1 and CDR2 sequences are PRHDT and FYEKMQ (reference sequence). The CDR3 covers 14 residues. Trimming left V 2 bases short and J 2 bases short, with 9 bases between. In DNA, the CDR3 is TGTGCCAGCAGCTTAAGGCGGGTTCAAGAGACCCAGTACTTC. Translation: CASSLRRVQETQYF.

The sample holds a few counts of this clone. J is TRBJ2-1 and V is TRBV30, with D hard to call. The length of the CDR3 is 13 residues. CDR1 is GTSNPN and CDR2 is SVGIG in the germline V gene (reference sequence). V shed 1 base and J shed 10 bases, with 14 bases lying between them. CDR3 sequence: CAWSASTRAEQFF. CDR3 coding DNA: TGTGCCTGGAGTGCGTCTACGAGAGCGGAGCAGTTCTTC.

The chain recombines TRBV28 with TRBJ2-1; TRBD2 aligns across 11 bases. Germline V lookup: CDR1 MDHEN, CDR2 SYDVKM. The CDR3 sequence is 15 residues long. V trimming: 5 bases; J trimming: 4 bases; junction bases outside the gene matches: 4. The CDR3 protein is CASSKTSGTYNEQFF. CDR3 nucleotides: TGTGCCAGCAGTAAGACTAGCGGGACGTACAATGAGCAGTTCTTC.

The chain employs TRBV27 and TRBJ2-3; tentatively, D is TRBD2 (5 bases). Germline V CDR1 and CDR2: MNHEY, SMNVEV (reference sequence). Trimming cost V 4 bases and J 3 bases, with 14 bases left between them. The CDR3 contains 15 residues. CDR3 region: CASSSSRGKTDTQYF. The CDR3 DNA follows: TGTGCCAGCAGTTCTTCCCGGGGTAAAACAGATACGCAGTATTTT.

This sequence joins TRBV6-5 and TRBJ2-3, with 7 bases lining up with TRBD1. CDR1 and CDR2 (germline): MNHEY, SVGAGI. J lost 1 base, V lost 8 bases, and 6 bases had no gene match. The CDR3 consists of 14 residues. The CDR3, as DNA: TGTGCCAGCGGATCCGGGACAGGCACAGATACGCAGTATTTT. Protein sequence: CASGSGTGTDTQYF.

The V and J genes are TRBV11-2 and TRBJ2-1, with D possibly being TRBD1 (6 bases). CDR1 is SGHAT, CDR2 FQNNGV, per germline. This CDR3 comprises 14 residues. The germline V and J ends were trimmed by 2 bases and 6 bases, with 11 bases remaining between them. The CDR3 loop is CASSLREGGNEQFF. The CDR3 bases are TGTGCCAGCAGCTTACGTGAAGGGGGCAATGAGCAGTTCTTC.

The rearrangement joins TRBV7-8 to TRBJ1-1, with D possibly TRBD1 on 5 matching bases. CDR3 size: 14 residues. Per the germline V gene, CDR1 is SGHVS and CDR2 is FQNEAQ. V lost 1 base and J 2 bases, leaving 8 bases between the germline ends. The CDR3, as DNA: TGTGCCAGCAGCTTAGGCAGGGCCAACACTGAAGCTTTCTTT. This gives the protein CASSLGRANTEAFF.

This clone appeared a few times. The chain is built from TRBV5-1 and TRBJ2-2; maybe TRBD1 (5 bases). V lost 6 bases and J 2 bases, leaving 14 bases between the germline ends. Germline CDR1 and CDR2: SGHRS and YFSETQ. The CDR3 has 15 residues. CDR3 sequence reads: CASTTMGQNTGELFF. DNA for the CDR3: TGCGCCAGCACCACCATGGGGCAAAACACCGGGGAGCTGTTTTTT.

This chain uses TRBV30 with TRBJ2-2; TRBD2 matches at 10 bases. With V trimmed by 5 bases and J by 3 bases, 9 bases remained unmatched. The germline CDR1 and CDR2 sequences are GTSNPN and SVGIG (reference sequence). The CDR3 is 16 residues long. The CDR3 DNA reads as TGTGCCTGGGTCCCGGGACTAGCGTCCCACACCGGGGAGCTGTTTTTT. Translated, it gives CAWVPGLASHTGELFF. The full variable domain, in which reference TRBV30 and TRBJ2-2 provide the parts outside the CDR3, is SQTIHQWPATLVQPVGSPLSLECTVEGTSNPNLYWYRQAAGRGLQLLFYSVGIGQISSEVPQNLSASRPQDRQFILSSKKLLLSDSGFYLCAWVPGLASHTGELFFGEGSRLTVL.

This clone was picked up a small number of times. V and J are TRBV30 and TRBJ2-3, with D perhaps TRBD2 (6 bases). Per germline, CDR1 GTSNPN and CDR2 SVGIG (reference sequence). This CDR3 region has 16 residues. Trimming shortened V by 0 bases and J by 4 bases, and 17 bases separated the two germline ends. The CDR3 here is CAWSVWELASSDTQYF. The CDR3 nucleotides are TGTGCCTGGAGTGTATGGGAGCTAGCGAGCTCAGATACGCAGTATTTT.

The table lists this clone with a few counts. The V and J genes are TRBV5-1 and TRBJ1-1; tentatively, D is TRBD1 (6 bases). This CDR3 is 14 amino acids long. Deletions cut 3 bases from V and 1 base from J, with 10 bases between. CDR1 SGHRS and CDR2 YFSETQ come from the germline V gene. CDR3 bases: TGCGCCAGCAGCTCCGGGACACAGAACACTGAAGCTTTCTTT. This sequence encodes CASSSGTQNTEAFF.

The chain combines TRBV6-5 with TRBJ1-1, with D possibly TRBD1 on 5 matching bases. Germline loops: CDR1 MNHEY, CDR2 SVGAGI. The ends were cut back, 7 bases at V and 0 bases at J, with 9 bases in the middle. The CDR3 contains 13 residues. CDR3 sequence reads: CASTGVLNTEAFF. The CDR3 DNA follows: TGTGCCAGCACGGGGGTACTGAACACTGAAGCTTTCTTT.

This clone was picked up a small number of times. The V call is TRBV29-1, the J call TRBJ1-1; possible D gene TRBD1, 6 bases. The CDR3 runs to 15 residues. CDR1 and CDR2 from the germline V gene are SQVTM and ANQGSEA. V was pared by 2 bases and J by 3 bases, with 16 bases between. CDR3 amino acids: CSVENPGQSYTEAFF. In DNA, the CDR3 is TGCAGCGTTGAAAACCCGGGACAAAGTTACACTGAAGCTTTCTTT.

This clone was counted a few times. In nucleotides, the CDR3 is TGCGCCAGCAGCCAGGGACTCCAAGAGACCCAGTACTTC. It translates to CASSQGLQETQYF. This rearrangement joins TRBV4-1 to TRBJ2-5; perhaps TRBD2 as D (6 bases). Germline loops: CDR1 MGHRA, CDR2 YSYEKL. V lost 3 bases to trimming and J lost 1 base, with 6 bases between them. The CDR3 sequence is 13 residues long.

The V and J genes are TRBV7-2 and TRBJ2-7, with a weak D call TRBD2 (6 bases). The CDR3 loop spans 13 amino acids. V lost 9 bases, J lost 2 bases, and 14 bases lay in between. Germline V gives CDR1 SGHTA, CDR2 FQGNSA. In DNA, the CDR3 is TGTGCCAGGCGGGACTGGGGCACCTACGAGCAGTACTTC. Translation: CARRDWGTYEQYF.

Here the CDR3 DNA reads TGTGCCAGTTCCCCTCTAGCAACCTACGAGCAGTACTTC. This gives the protein CASSPLATYEQYF. This chain joins TRBV11-2 and TRBJ2-7; D may be TRBD2 (5 bases). With 9 bases removed from V and 2 bases from J, the gap between germline ends came to 14 bases. The CDR3 sequence is 13 residues long. The germline V gene encodes CDR1 SGHAT and CDR2 FQNNGV.

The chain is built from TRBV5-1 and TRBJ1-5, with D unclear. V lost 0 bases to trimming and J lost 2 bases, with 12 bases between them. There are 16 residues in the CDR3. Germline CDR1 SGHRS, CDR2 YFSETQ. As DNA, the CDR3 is TGCGCCAGCAGCTTGGATTCGGACTTGGGCAATCAGCCCCAGCATTTT. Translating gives CASSLDSDLGNQPQHF.

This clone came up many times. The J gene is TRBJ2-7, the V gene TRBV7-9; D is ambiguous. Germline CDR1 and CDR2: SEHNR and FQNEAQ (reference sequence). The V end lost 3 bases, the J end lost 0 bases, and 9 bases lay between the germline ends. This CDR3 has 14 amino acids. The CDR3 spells CASSFAGDSYEQYV. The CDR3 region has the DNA TGTGCCAGCAGCTTTGCTGGTGACTCCTACGAGCAGTACGTC.

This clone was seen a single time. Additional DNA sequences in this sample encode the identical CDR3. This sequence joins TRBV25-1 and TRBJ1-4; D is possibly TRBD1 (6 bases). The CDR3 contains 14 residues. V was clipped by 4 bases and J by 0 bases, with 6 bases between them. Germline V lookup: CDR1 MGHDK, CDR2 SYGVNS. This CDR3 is CASSGTATNEKLFF. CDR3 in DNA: TGTGCCAGCAGTGGGACAGCAACTAATGAAAAACTGTTTTTT.

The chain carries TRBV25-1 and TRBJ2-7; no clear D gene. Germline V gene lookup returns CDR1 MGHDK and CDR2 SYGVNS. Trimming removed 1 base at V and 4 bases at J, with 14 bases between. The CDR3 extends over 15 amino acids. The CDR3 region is CASSELADSKYEQYF. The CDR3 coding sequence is TGTGCCAGCAGTGAATTGGCGGATTCTAAATACGAGCAGTACTTC.

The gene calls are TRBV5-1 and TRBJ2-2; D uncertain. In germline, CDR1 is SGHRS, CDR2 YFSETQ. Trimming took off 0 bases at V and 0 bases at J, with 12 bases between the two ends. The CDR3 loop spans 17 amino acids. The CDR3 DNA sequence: TGCGCCAGCAGCTTGGTTGCGATAATCGCGAACACCGGGGAGCTGTTTTTT. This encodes CASSLVAIIANTGELFF. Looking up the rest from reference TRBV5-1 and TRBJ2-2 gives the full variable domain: KAGVTQTPRYLIKTRGQQVTLSCSPISGHRSVSWYQQTPGQGLQFLFEYFSETQRNKGNFPGRFSGRQFSNSRSEMNVSTLELGDSALYLCASSLVAIIANTGELFFGEGSRLTVL.